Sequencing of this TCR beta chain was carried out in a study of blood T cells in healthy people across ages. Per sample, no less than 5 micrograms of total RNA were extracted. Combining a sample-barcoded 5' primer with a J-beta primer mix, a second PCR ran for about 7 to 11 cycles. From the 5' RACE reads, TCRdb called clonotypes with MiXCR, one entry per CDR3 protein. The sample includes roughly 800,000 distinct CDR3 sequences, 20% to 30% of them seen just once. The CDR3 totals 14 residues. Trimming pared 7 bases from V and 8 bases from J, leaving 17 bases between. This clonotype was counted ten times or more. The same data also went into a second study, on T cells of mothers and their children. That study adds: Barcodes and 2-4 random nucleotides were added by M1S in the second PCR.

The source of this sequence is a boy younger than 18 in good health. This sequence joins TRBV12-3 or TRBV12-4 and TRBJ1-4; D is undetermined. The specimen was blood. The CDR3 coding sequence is TGTGCCAGCACCCCAGGATCCCGAGGGGAAAAACTGTTTTTT. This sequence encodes CASTPGSRGEKLFF.